The 28 T cell receptor beta chains in this list originate from one sample, sequenced in a study of blood T cells in healthy people across ages. A second about 7 to 12 cycle PCR used barcoded and J-beta primers. TCRdb independently ran MiXCR on the 5' RACE reads; one entry per CDR3 protein. The sample has more than 650,000 distinct CDR3 sequences, around 25% seen once. These same data were also listed under a study on T cells of mothers and their children.

Sequenced material: blood. All receptors derive from a boy aged 5 to 17 in good health.

V is TRBV5-1 and J is TRBJ2-7, with 10 nucleotides matching TRBD1. Per germline, CDR1 SGHRS and CDR2 YFSETQ. The ends lost 4 bases at V and 6 bases at J; junction bases unmatched: 1. The CDR3 loop spans 12 amino acids. CDR3 DNA sequence: TGCGCCAGCAGCGGGACAGGGGTCGAGCAGTACTTC. This translates into CASSGTGVEQYF.

This clonotype was seen only a few times. The chain couples TRBV9 to TRBJ2-7; 7 bases are a match to TRBD2. Trimming cost V 0 bases and J 2 bases; bases outside gene matches: 5. Germline CDR1 SGDLS, CDR2 YYNGEE. The CDR3 runs 15 residues. CDR3 in amino acids: CASSVGTSATYEQYF. For the CDR3, the DNA is TGTGCCAGCAGCGTAGGTACTAGCGCTACCTACGAGCAGTACTTC.

V is TRBV29-1 and J is TRBJ2-5; D is possibly TRBD2 (7 bases). The germline V gene has CDR1 SQVTM and CDR2 ANQGSEA. V lost 6 bases and J 6 bases, leaving 17 bases between the germline ends. The CDR3 length is 13 residues. In DNA form, the CDR3 reads TGCAGCGTCCTGGGGAGGGGGGGAAAGACCCAGTACTTC. Protein sequence: CSVLGRGGKTQYF.

The chain joins TRBV7-3 to TRBJ1-1, with D tentatively TRBD1 (6 bases). The CDR3 is made up of 13 amino acids. The germline CDR1 and CDR2 sequences are SGHTA and FQGTGA. V lost 1 base and J lost 6, with 9 bases in between. The CDR3 here is CASSLNGGSEAFF. In DNA, the CDR3 is TGTGCCAGCAGCTTAAACGGGGGCTCTGAAGCTTTCTTT.

The chain uses TRBV12-3 or TRBV12-4 and TRBJ1-4; 8 bases agree with TRBD1. After removal of 5 bases from V and 13 bases from J, the junction contained 6 bases not matched to a gene. The length of the CDR3 is 12 residues. DNA for the CDR3: TGTGCCAGCAGTGCCCGACAGGGGAGACTGTTTTTT. As protein: CASSARQGRLFF.

V is TRBV24-1 and J is TRBJ2-7, with D perhaps matching TRBD2 (6 bases). Trimming cost V 5 bases and J 3 bases, with 10 bases left between them. Germline V gene sequence: CDR1 KGHDR, CDR2 SFDVKD. The CDR3 is made up of 13 amino acids. The CDR3 region is CATSGGTVYEQYF. CDR3 in DNA: TGTGCCACCAGTGGCGGGACGGTCTACGAGCAGTACTTC.

The rearrangement uses TRBV20-1 and TRBJ2-3; possible D gene TRBD2, 6 bases. The length of the CDR3 is 13 residues. Looked up from germline, CDR1 is DFQATT and CDR2 is SNEGSKA (reference sequence). Trimming pared 4 bases from V and 5 bases from J, leaving 13 bases between. CDR3 amino acids: CSAIAVVGDTQYF. Written as DNA, the CDR3 is TGCAGTGCTATAGCGGTCGTAGGAGATACGCAGTATTTT.

This chain links TRBV2 with TRBJ2-3; TRBD2 aligns across 15 bases. V was pared by 10 bases and J by 4 bases, with 6 bases of the junction left unmatched. CDR3 length: 15 residues. CDR1 is SNHLY, CDR2 FYNNEI, per germline. The CDR3: CATIWTSGGADTQYF. The CDR3 DNA sequence: TGTGCCACCATATGGACTAGCGGGGGGGCAGATACGCAGTATTTT.

This clonotype was seen a few times. The chain has TRBV24-1 and TRBJ2-3, with 7 bases lining up with TRBD2. This CDR3 spans 17 amino acids. The germline gives CDR1 KGHDR, CDR2 SFDVKD. The ends lost 1 base at V and 1 base at J; junction bases unmatched: 7. The CDR3 here is CATSDFWSSGGTDTQYF. The CDR3 DNA sequence: TGTGCCACCAGTGATTTTTGGTCTAGCGGCGGCACAGATACGCAGTATTTT.

The CDR3 protein is CASSYWGVQDNEQFF. CDR3 DNA sequence: TGTGCCAGCAGTTACTGGGGGGTACAGGACAATGAGCAGTTCTTC. The J gene is TRBJ2-1, the V gene TRBV6-6, with TRBD2 as a possible D gene (6 bases). The CDR3 has 15 amino acids. CDR1 and CDR2 (germline): MNHNY, SVGAGI (reference sequence). The V end was cut by 1 base, the J end by 5 bases, with 12 bases between.

This clonotype was seen a single time. The V and J genes are TRBV28 and TRBJ2-6; weak D call: TRBD1 (5 bases). CDR1 is MDHEN and CDR2 is SYDVKM in the germline V gene. Trimming left V 6 bases short and J 1 base short, with 13 bases between. This CDR3 is built from 16 residues. The CDR3 DNA sequence: TGTGCCAGCAGAGAAACCCAGGGATCTGGGGCCAACGTCCTGACTTTC. Protein sequence: CASRETQGSGANVLTF.

V and J are TRBV7-9 and TRBJ2-5; a weak D match, TRBD2 (5 bases). Trimming removed 6 bases at V and 1 base at J, with 24 bases between. The CDR3 has 18 amino acids. Germline V gives CDR1 SEHNR, CDR2 FQNEAQ (reference sequence). The CDR3 bases are TGTGCCAGCAGTTCCTCGATTTTGGACTCTCGTCTCCAAGAGACCCAGTACTTC. This gives the protein CASSSSILDSRLQETQYF. Full variable domain (remainder filled in from reference TRBV7-9 and TRBJ2-5): DTGVSQNPRHKITKRGQNVTFRCDPISEHNRLYWYRQTLGQGPEFLTYFQNEAQLEKSRLLSDRFSAERPKGSFSTLEIQRTEQGDSAMYLCASSSSILDSRLQETQYFGPGTRLLVL.

This clonotype was detected a few times. The CDR3 bases are TGTGCCAGCAGCCACACGGGTAACACTGAAGCTTTCTTT. Protein: CASSHTGNTEAFF. The rearrangement uses TRBV5-6 and TRBJ1-1; D ambiguous. Germline CDR1 and CDR2: SGHDT and YYEEEE. V shed 4 bases and J shed 2 bases, with 9 bases lying between them. This CDR3 is built from 13 residues.

This clonotype has just a few counts. The CDR3 is CASSELSSETQYF. The DNA of the CDR3 is TGCGCCAGCAGTGAGCTTAGCTCAGAGACCCAGTACTTC. V usage is TRBV10-2 and J usage is TRBJ2-5; no definite D call. This CDR3 spans 13 amino acids. Between the trimmed V and J ends, which lost 2 bases and 4 bases, there was a span of 8 bases. Germline V gene sequence: CDR1 WSHSY, CDR2 SAAADI.

The V gene is TRBV29-1, the J gene TRBJ2-2; 8 nucleotides align to TRBD2. Trimming removed 7 bases from V and 1 base from J; junction bases left unmatched: 5. The CDR3 is made up of 14 amino acids. CDR1 is SQVTM and CDR2 is ANQGSEA in the germline V gene. The CDR3: CSARAGENTGELFF. The CDR3 DNA is TGCAGCGCCCGAGCGGGGGAGAACACCGGGGAGCTGTTTTTT.

The chain combines TRBV7-9 with TRBJ2-5; tentatively, D is TRBD1 or TRBD2 (5 bases each). CDR3 size: 15 residues. V was clipped by 4 bases and J by 11 bases, with 23 bases between them. Germline CDR1 and CDR2: SEHNR and FQNEAQ (reference sequence). Here the CDR3 DNA reads TGTGCCAGCAGCTCCAGTGGGGCCCAGTACTGGGAGCAGTACTTC. Its protein is CASSSSGAQYWEQYF.

V usage is TRBV10-3 and J usage is TRBJ1-1; D may be TRBD1 (5 bases). CDR3 size: 12 residues. Germline loops: CDR1 ENHRY, CDR2 SYGVKD. Trimming pared 9 bases from V and 1 base from J, leaving 9 bases between. CDR3: CAIADRNTEAFF. Written as DNA, the CDR3 is TGTGCCATTGCCGACAGGAACACTGAAGCTTTCTTT.

The chain links TRBV6-1 to TRBJ1-1; unclear D gene. This CDR3 region has 14 residues. CDR1 and CDR2 (germline): MNHNS, SASEGT. V was trimmed by 3 bases and J by 2 bases, leaving 10 bases between them. CDR3 DNA: TGTGCCAGCAGTGATTCCCGACCCAACACTGAAGCTTTCTTT. Amino acids: CASSDSRPNTEAFF.

The table lists this clonotype with a few counts. The chain combines TRBV20-1 with TRBJ1-2; a weak D match, TRBD1 (5 bases). Trimming removed 5 bases at V and 0 bases at J, with 10 bases between. This CDR3 contains 13 residues. In germline, CDR1 is DFQATT, CDR2 SNEGSKA (reference sequence). The CDR3 DNA reads TGCAGTGCTCAAGACAGAGCTAACTATGGCTACACCTTC. As protein: CSAQDRANYGYTF.

This clonotype was detected only a few times. The chain couples TRBV7-8 to TRBJ1-4; weak D call: TRBD1 (6 bases). This CDR3 contains 18 residues. V dropped 4 bases and J dropped 0 bases, with 18 bases sitting between them. Germline CDR1 is SGHVS and CDR2 is FQNEAQ. CDR3 nucleotides: TGTGCCAGCAGCTCATTTGGACAGTGGAAAGCAACTAATGAAAAACTGTTTTTT. Amino acid sequence: CASSSFGQWKATNEKLFF.

This chain joins TRBV7-2 and TRBJ2-5, with D possibly being TRBD1 or TRBD2 (6 bases each). V shed 4 bases and J shed 1 base, with 13 bases lying between them. The germline V gene has CDR1 SGHTA and CDR2 FQGNSA. CDR3 length equals 15 residues. The CDR3: CASSSRRGAQETQYF. The DNA of the CDR3 is TGTGCCAGCAGCTCCCGGAGGGGGGCCCAAGAGACCCAGTACTTC. The full variable domain, completed using reference TRBV7-2 and TRBJ2-5, is GAGVSQSPSNKVTEKGKDVELRCDPISGHTALYWYRQSLGQGLEFLIYFQGNSAPDKSGLPSDRFSAERTGGSVSTLTIQRTQQEDSAVYLCASSSRRGAQETQYFGPGTRLLVL.

This clonotype was seen more than once but under ten times. This chain connects TRBV13 to TRBJ2-1; D may be TRBD2 (5 bases). The germline V and J ends were trimmed by 4 bases and 5 bases, with 12 bases remaining between them. This CDR3 has 14 amino acids. In germline, CDR1 is PRHDT, CDR2 FYEKMQ (reference sequence). In nucleotides, the CDR3 is TGTGCCAGCAGCTGGACGGGCGGGCACAATGAGCAGTTCTTC. This encodes CASSWTGGHNEQFF.

This clonotype was seen a few times. The genes are TRBV12-3 or TRBV12-4 and TRBJ2-1, with a tentative D call TRBD2 (5 bases). The CDR3 loop spans 14 amino acids. Trimming took off 5 bases at V and 1 base at J, with 9 bases between the two ends. CDR3 coding DNA: TGTGCCAGCAGTCAAAGACTATCCTACAATGAGCAGTTCTTC. Its protein product is CASSQRLSYNEQFF.

V gene TRBV20-1 combines with J gene TRBJ2-3; possibly TRBD1 for D (5 bases). V was pared by 6 bases and J by 6 bases, with 13 bases between. CDR1 is DFQATT and CDR2 is SNEGSKA in the germline V gene (reference sequence). The CDR3 consists of 12 residues. The CDR3 sequence is CSAYNQGDTQYF. Here the CDR3 DNA reads TGCAGTGCCTATAATCAGGGCGATACGCAGTATTTT.

The V and J genes are TRBV28 and TRBJ2-4; D perhaps matches TRBD2 (5 bases). Deletions cut 5 bases from V and 4 bases from J, with 12 bases between. This CDR3 spans 14 amino acids. Germline lookup yields CDR1 MDHEN and CDR2 SYDVKM. CDR3 nucleotides: TGTGCCAGCAGTGCCGGGGTAAGGAAAAACATTCAGTACTTC. This translates into CASSAGVRKNIQYF. The full variable domain, completed using reference TRBV28 and TRBJ2-4, is DVKVTQSSRYLVKRTGEKVFLECVQDMDHENMFWYRQDPGLGLRLIYFSYDVKMKEKGDIPEGYSVSREKKERFSLILESASTNQTSMYLCASSAGVRKNIQYFGAGTRLSVL.

This clonotype turned up a few times. This rearrangement joins TRBV5-1 to TRBJ2-3; 9 nucleotides line up with TRBD2. This CDR3 contains 16 residues. From germline, CDR1 is SGHRS and CDR2 YFSETQ. Trimming cost V 4 bases and J 1 base; bases outside gene matches: 7. The CDR3 region has the DNA TGCGCCAGCAGCCCTGGGTCTAGCGGGGGCACAGATACGCAGTATTTT. Amino acid sequence: CASSPGSSGGTDTQYF.

This clonotype was observed at least ten times. CDR3 in amino acids: CAGSSGANVLTF. The DNA of the CDR3 is TGTGCCGGCTCATCTGGGGCCAACGTCCTGACTTTC. J is TRBJ2-6 and V is TRBV6-2 or TRBV6-3; unclear D gene. V was pared by 11 bases and J by 1 base, with 6 bases between. From germline, CDR1 is MNHEY and CDR2 SVGEGT. This CDR3 contains 12 residues.

The chain combines TRBV20-1 with TRBJ2-4; tentative D call: TRBD1 (6 bases). Germline CDR1 and CDR2: DFQATT and SNEGSKA (reference sequence). The CDR3 covers 15 residues. V shed 0 bases and J shed 2 bases, with 11 bases lying between them. CDR3 bases: TGCAGTGCTAGAGACAAGCAGGGGTCCAAAAACATTCAGTACTTC. Translating gives CSARDKQGSKNIQYF.